The T cell receptor beta chain under discussion was sequenced for a study of blood T cell repertoires in COVID-19 (dated by TCRdb to about 2020). About the study as a whole: Samples covering the acute and convalescent phases of COVID-19 were provided by collaborators in the United States, Italy and Spain. The prospective study material was composed of cDNA or gDNA derived from T cells, B-cell-depleted T cells, or PBMCs. Subjects who had been exposed to COVID-19, were actively infected with it, or had recovered from it provided the deeply sampled blood TCRbeta repertoires that made up the dataset. The repertoires were released in a freely available public database intended as a resource for research on the immune response to SARS-CoV-2. Samples came from the ongoing ImmuneRACE study (first 160 participants) plus 1,254 subjects from 6 global collaborators. The sample metadata nearly always contained a de-identified subject ID, COVID-19 status, age in years and sex. Where HLA class I and class II types were available, the types were taken from metadata supplied by the sample provider, not from assay-based typing.

As a fraction of the sample, this clone is medium-sized (0.01 to 0.1%). This receptor's antigen is unknown. The input lacks base qualities; no much larger clone sits a single base away. Trimming at the junction amounts to 8 bases on V and 4 bases on J, and the germline ends lie 6 bases apart. From the cysteine through the phenylalanine, the CDR3 covers 11 amino acids. Only CDR3 DNA remains: 33 bases, in frame from the first base. CDR1 MDHEN and CDR2 SYDVKM were looked up in the germline V gene. The collaborating institutions used their own protocols to collect whole blood in K2EDTA tubes. For TCRbeta analysis, collaborators shipped samples in one of three forms: frozen whole blood, isolated PBMCs, or DNA extracted from either of those sample types. What the authors observed across the whole study: How much clinical and demographic metadata was included differed by source and by participant, and the metadata was provided uncurated.

The immunoSEQ Assay, a bias-controlled multiplex PCR, was used to amplify TCRbeta CDR3 regions from genomic DNA. From the authors' description of their analysis: The number of nucleated cells in each sample was estimated by amplification of reference gene primers within the assay. To quantify the absolute abundance of each unique TCRbeta CDR3 rearrangement, sequence reads were collapsed and filtered. For each sample, productive Simpson clonality was calculated as the square root of Simpson's diversity index over productive rearrangements. Not all clones reach the TCRdb copy of this immuneACCESS table, which keeps in-frame sequences only. Checked studies attribute under half of the gap to unresolved V genes and leave the rest unexplained. V, J and clone size are those of that table, while D and trimming were read from the DNA. This sample holds about 75,000 clones; almost 90% were observed only once. Approximately 2.5% of the sample is taken by the ten largest.

The receptor's source is a human donor in a cohort sampled during active COVID-19. The sample comprised peripheral blood. The rearrangement combines TRBV28 with TRBJ2-1; TRBD2 is possibly the D segment (5 matching bases). The nucleotides are TGTGCCAGCGGACTGTACAATGAGCAGTTCTTC. Protein translation: CASGLYNEQFF.